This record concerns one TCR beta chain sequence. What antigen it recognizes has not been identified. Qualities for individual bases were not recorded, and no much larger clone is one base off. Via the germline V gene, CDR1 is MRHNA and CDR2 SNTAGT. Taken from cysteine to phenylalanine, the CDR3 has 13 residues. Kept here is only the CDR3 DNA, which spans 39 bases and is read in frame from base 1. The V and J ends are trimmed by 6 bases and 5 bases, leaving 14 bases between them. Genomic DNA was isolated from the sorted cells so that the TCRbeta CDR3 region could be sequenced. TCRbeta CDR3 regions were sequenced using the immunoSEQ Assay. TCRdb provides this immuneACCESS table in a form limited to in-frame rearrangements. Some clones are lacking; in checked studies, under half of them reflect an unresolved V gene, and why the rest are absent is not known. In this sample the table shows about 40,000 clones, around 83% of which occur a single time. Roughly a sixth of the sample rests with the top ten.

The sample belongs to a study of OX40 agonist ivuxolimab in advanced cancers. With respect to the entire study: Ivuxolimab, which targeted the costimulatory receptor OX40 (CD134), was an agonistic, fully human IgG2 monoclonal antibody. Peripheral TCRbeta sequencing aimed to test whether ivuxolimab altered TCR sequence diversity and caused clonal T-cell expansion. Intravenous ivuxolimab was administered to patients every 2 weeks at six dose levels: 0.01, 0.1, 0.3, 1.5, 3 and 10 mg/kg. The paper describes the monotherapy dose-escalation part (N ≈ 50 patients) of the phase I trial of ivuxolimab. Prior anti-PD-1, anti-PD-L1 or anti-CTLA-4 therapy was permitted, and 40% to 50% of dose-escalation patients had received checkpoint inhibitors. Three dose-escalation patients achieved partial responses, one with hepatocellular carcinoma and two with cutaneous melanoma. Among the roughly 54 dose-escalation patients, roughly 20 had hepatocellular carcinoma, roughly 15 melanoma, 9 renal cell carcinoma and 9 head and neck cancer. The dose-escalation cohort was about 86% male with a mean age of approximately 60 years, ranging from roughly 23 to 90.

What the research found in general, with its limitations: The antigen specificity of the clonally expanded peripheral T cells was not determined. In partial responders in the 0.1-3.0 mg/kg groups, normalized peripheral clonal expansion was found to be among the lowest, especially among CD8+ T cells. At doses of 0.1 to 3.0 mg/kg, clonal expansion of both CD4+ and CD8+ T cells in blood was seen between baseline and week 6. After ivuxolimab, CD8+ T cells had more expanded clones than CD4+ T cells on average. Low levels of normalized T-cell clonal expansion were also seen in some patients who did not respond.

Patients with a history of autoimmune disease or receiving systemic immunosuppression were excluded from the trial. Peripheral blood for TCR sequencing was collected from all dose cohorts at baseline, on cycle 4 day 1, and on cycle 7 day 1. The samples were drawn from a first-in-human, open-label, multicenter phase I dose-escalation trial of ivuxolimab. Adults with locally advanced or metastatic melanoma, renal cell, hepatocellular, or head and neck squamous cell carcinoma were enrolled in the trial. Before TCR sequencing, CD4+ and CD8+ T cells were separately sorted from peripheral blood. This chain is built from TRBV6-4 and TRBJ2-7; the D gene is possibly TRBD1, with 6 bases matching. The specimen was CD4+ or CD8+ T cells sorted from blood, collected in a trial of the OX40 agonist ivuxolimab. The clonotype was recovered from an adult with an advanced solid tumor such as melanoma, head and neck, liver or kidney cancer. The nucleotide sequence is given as TGTGCCAGCAGCAACAGGGATCTGAACGAGCAGTACTTC. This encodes CASSNRDLNEQYF.